This TCR beta chain was documented in a study of blood T cell repertoires in COVID-19. About the research overall: The analysed material was cDNA or gDNA that came from T cells, B-cell-depleted T cells, or PBMCs.

Original methodology: Nucleated cell counts were estimated from reference gene primer amplification. Sequencing used immunoSEQ multiplex PCR; TCRdb keeps in-frame clones, though not all of them. V, J and clone size are taken as reported in that table, and D and trimming were inferred from the DNA itself. This sample carries some 350,000 clones, about 90% of them seen once, and the ten largest clones take 6% to 7%. This CDR3 has 17 residues. V lost 4 bases, J lost 3 bases, and 7 bases stayed unmatched. Looked up from germline, CDR1 is ENHRY and CDR2 is SYGVKD. Seattle's cohort entered during active infection and was followed longitudinally.

The chain uses TRBV10-3 and TRBJ2-6, with 9 positions matching TRBD2. The sample comprised peripheral blood. This sequence was found in a woman aged 50 to 65 with COVID-19, enrolled during active disease. The CDR3 loop reads CAISGSGRSDGANVLTF. The CDR3 DNA sequence: TGTGCCATCAGTGGGAGCGGGAGGTCGGATGGGGCCAACGTCCTGACTTTC.